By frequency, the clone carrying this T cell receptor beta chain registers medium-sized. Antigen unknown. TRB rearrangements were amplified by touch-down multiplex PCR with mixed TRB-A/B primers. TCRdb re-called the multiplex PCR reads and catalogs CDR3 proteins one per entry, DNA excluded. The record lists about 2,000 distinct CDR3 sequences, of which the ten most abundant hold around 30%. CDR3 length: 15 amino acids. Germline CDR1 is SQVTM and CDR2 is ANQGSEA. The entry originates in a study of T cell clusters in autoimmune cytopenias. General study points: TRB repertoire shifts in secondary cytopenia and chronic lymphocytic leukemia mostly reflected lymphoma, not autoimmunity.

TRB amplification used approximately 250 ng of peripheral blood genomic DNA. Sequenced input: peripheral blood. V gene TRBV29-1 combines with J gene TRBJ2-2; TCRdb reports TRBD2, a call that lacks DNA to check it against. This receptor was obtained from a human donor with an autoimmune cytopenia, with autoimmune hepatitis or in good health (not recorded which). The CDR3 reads CSVGRGGSNTGELFF.